This T cell receptor beta chain was profiled in a study of OX40 agonist ivuxolimab in advanced cancers. Trimming pared 5 bases from V and 2 bases from J, leaving 13 bases between. From germline, CDR1 is SEHNR and CDR2 FQNEAQ (reference sequence). The CDR3 length is 14 residues. Profiled with immunoSEQ multiplex PCR; TCRdb holds only in-frame clones, not every one. The profile shows 15,000 to 20,000 clones, about four fifths of them singletons. The chain links TRBV7-9 to TRBJ2-7, with D perhaps assigned TRBD1 or TRBD2 (5 bases each). The TCR originated in an adult with an advanced solid tumor such as melanoma, head and neck, liver or kidney cancer. Sample: CD4+ or CD8+ T cells sorted from blood, taken in a trial of the OX40 agonist ivuxolimab. The CDR3 region is CASSTAGRAYEQYF. DNA for the CDR3: TGTGCCAGCAGCACGGCAGGGAGAGCCTACGAGCAGTACTTC.